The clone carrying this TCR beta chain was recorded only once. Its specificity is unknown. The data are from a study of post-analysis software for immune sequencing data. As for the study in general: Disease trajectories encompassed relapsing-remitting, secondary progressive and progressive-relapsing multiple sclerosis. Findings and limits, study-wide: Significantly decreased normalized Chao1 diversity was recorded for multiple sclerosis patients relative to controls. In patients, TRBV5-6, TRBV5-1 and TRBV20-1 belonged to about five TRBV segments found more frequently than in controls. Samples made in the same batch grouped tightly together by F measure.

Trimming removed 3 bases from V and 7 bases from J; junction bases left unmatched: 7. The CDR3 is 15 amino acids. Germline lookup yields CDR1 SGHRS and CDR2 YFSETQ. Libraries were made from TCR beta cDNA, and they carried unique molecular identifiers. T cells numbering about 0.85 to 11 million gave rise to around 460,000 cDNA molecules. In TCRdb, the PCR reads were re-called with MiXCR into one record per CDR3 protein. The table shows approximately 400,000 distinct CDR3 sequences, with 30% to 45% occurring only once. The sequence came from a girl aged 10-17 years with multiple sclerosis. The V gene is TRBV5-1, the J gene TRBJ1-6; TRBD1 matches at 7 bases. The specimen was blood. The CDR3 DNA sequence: TGCGCCAGCAGCTGGGAAAGAGGGGGCAATTCACCCCTCCACTTT. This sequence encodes CASSWERGGNSPLHF.